The entry below describes one TCR beta chain. Its matching antigen is unknown. This sample was included in a study of CD8 T cells in ankylosing spondylitis. TCRdb processed the 5' RACE reads anew with MiXCR; each CDR3 protein has one entry. The sample carries roughly 100,000 distinct CDR3 sequences, nearly 25% recorded once. General study results and limits: Disease-linked clones had a CD8+ phenotype and relatively low frequency in peripheral blood. There was reportedly significant enrichment of clones that were disease-linked in matched ankylosing spondylitis synovial fluid.

After removal of 8 bases from V and 6 bases from J, the junction contained 11 bases not matched to a gene. CDR1 is SGHRS, CDR2 YFSETQ, per germline. This CDR3 is built from 16 residues. The sequence was collected from a male donor with ankylosing spondylitis. The rearrangement uses TRBV5-1 and TRBJ2-3, with 14 bases fitting TRBD2. Input material: synovial fluid, either unsorted or a sorted T cell fraction (not recorded which). CDR3 nucleotides: TGCGCCAGTTCGGGACTAGCGGGAGCCCAAAGTGATACGCAGTATTTT. Protein sequence: CASSGLAGAQSDTQYF.